The rows below give T cell receptor beta chains drawn from one sample of a study of technical replicates of blood from a handful of donors. Measured with immunoSEQ multiplex PCR; TCRdb has only the in-frame clones, and not every one. The table includes around 76,000 clones, about 96% detected once. Material for sequencing was T cells isolated from PBMCs. These receptors originate from a human donor in good health. Both conserved end residues are part of each CDR3. The order of the fields is clone size, D gene, J gene, V gene, CDR3 DNA, CDR3 protein. The D gene is left open where the match is weak. Clone size appears in some rows only: once, few, many, or a class for an expanded clone.

abundance: -
d_gene: TRBD1
j_gene: TRBJ1-5
v_gene: TRBV2
CDR3nt: TGTGCCAGCAGTGAAGCGCGGAGGACAGGGGTTGTGCCCCAGCATTTT
CDR3aa: CASSEARRTGVVPQHF

abundance: -
d_gene: -
j_gene: TRBJ2-3
v_gene: TRBV7-6
CDR3nt: TGTGCCAGCAGCTTAGTCGGGAGCACAGATACGCAGTATTTT
CDR3aa: CASSLVGSTDTQYF

abundance: -
d_gene: -
j_gene: TRBJ1-5
v_gene: TRBV21-1
CDR3nt: TGTGCCAGCCTCGGACAGTTAAATCAGCCCCAGCATTTT
CDR3aa: CASLGQLNQPQHF

abundance: once
d_gene: -
j_gene: TRBJ1-1
v_gene: TRBV30
CDR3nt: TGTGCCTGGAGCCCACCCGGGACTGAAGCTTTCTTT
CDR3aa: CAWSPPGTEAFF

abundance: -
d_gene: TRBD2
j_gene: TRBJ2-2
v_gene: TRBV4-2
CDR3nt: TGTGCCAGCAGCCAAGCGGGGGGGAACACCGGGGAGCTGTTTTTT
CDR3aa: CASSQAGGNTGELFF

abundance: -
d_gene: TRBD1
j_gene: TRBJ1-5
v_gene: TRBV19
CDR3nt: TGTGCCAGTAGTATCGGGACAGGGTCCTTCAACCAGCCCCAGCATTTT
CDR3aa: CASSIGTGSFNQPQHF

abundance: -
d_gene: TRBD2
j_gene: TRBJ2-2
v_gene: TRBV7-8
CDR3nt: TGTGCCAGCAGCCTCCTCCCCAGCGGGGGGCTCCAGAACACCGGGGAGCTGTTTTTT
CDR3aa: CASSLLPSGGLQNTGELFF

abundance: -
d_gene: TRBD1
j_gene: TRBJ1-1
v_gene: TRBV7-9
CDR3nt: TGTGCCAGCACACCTCCTCAGACAGGGGGTAACACTGAAGCTTTCTTT
CDR3aa: CASTPPQTGGNTEAFF

abundance: -
d_gene: -
j_gene: TRBJ1-1
v_gene: TRBV5-1
CDR3nt: TGCGCCAGCAGCTTGGGAGGAGGGGCTGAGAGAGAAGAAGCTTTCTTT
CDR3aa: CASSLGGGAEREEAFF

abundance: -
d_gene: -
j_gene: TRBJ1-1
v_gene: TRBV19
CDR3nt: TGTGCCAGTACCCAAATGGGGGGGGACGCTGAAGCTTTCTTT
CDR3aa: CASTQMGGDAEAFF

abundance: -
d_gene: -
j_gene: TRBJ2-5
v_gene: TRBV5-1
CDR3nt: TGCGCCAGCAGCCTCAGGGTGGAAGAGACCCAGTACTTC
CDR3aa: CASSLRVEETQYF

abundance: -
d_gene: TRBD1
j_gene: TRBJ1-2
v_gene: TRBV5-1
CDR3nt: TGCGCCAGCAGCTTGGAACCAGGGGGCGACGGCTACACCTTC
CDR3aa: CASSLEPGGDGYTF

abundance: -
d_gene: -
j_gene: TRBJ1-5
v_gene: TRBV12-2
CDR3nt: TGTGCAAGTCGCTGTCCGGGACACGGGAAAAATCAGCCCCAGCATTTT
CDR3aa: CASRCPGHGKNQPQHF

abundance: -
d_gene: -
j_gene: TRBJ1-3
v_gene: TRBV6-5
CDR3nt: TGTGCCAGCAGTTACGGCCACTCTGGAAACACCATATATTTT
CDR3aa: CASSYGHSGNTIYF

abundance: -
d_gene: -
j_gene: TRBJ2-7
v_gene: TRBV28
CDR3nt: TGTGCCAGCAGACCCAGGGTTTCCCACGAGCAGTACTTC
CDR3aa: CASRPRVSHEQYF

abundance: -
d_gene: -
j_gene: TRBJ2-3
v_gene: TRBV27
CDR3nt: TGTGCCAGCGGGGAGACCACAGATACGCAGTATTTT
CDR3aa: CASGETTDTQYF

abundance: -
d_gene: TRBD1
j_gene: TRBJ1-2
v_gene: TRBV7-9
CDR3nt: TGTGCCAGCTCTTTGGGACAGCATGGCTACACCTTC
CDR3aa: CASSLGQHGYTF

abundance: -
d_gene: -
j_gene: TRBJ2-1
v_gene: TRBV5-4
CDR3nt: TGTGCCAGCAGCCCTACTGTCGGGGTACAGTACAATGAGCAGTTCTTC
CDR3aa: CASSPTVGVQYNEQFF

abundance: -
d_gene: -
j_gene: TRBJ1-5
v_gene: TRBV27
CDR3nt: TGTGCCAGCAGTTTATTGGGGAGAGATCAGCCCCAGCATTTT
CDR3aa: CASSLLGRDQPQHF

abundance: -
d_gene: -
j_gene: TRBJ1-1
v_gene: TRBV18
CDR3nt: TGTGCCAGCTCACCGGGGCCAAACACTGAAGCTTTCTTT
CDR3aa: CASSPGPNTEAFF

abundance: -
d_gene: TRBD1
j_gene: TRBJ1-5
v_gene: TRBV15
CDR3nt: TGTGCCACCAGCAGAGCTCCCAGGGGGTTTCAGCCCCAGCATTTT
CDR3aa: CATSRAPRGFQPQHF

abundance: -
d_gene: -
j_gene: TRBJ2-7
v_gene: TRBV5-1
CDR3nt: TGCGCCAGCAGCTCCGCCCCTAGCGCGTCCTACGAGCAGTACTTC
CDR3aa: CASSSAPSASYEQYF

abundance: -
d_gene: TRBD1
j_gene: TRBJ1-2
v_gene: TRBV28
CDR3nt: TGTGCCAGCAGCTCCGGACAGGGGGCAGCGGGCGGCTACACCTTC
CDR3aa: CASSSGQGAAGGYTF

abundance: -
d_gene: -
j_gene: TRBJ2-2
v_gene: TRBV18
CDR3nt: TGTGCCAGCTCGCAAAGGAGTAGCCCCGGGGAGCTGTTTTTT
CDR3aa: CASSQRSSPGELFF

abundance: -
d_gene: -
j_gene: TRBJ2-3
v_gene: TRBV4-1
CDR3nt: TGCGCCAGCAGCCAACTAAATGGACTTGTGAATACGCAGTATTTT
CDR3aa: CASSQLNGLVNTQYF

abundance: -
d_gene: TRBD1
j_gene: TRBJ1-4
v_gene: TRBV7-9
CDR3nt: TGTGCCAGCAGCTCACTGGGACAGTCCGGTGAAAAACTGTTTTTT
CDR3aa: CASSSLGQSGEKLFF

abundance: -
d_gene: -
j_gene: TRBJ2-3
v_gene: TRBV19
CDR3nt: TGTGCCAGTAGTTGGGCCGGCACAGATACGCAGTATTTT
CDR3aa: CASSWAGTDTQYF

abundance: -
d_gene: -
j_gene: TRBJ1-2
v_gene: TRBV5-1
CDR3nt: TGCGCCAGCAGCTTGATTTCACTGGAGGGATATGGCTACACCTTC
CDR3aa: CASSLISLEGYGYTF

abundance: once
d_gene: -
j_gene: TRBJ2-3
v_gene: TRBV5-6
CDR3nt: TGTGCCAGCAGCTTGTCCGGGAGAAGGTGGGATACGCAGTATTTT
CDR3aa: CASSLSGRRWDTQYF

abundance: -
d_gene: -
j_gene: TRBJ2-7
v_gene: TRBV29-1
CDR3nt: TGCAGCGTTAGGGTACAGGGAAGGGAGCAGTACTTC
CDR3aa: CSVRVQGREQYF

abundance: -
d_gene: TRBD2
j_gene: TRBJ2-5
v_gene: TRBV10-3
CDR3nt: TGTGCCATCAGTGATCTAGCGGGAAGAGAGACCCAGTACTTC
CDR3aa: CAISDLAGRETQYF

abundance: -
d_gene: TRBD1
j_gene: TRBJ2-7
v_gene: TRBV6-1
CDR3nt: TGTGCCAGCACCCGGACAGGGGGCTACGAGCAGTACTTC
CDR3aa: CASTRTGGYEQYF

abundance: -
d_gene: TRBD1
j_gene: TRBJ1-5
v_gene: TRBV2
CDR3nt: TGTGCCAGCAAGGGACAGAGCAATCAGCCCCAGCATTTT
CDR3aa: CASKGQSNQPQHF

abundance: -
d_gene: -
j_gene: TRBJ2-1
v_gene: TRBV19
CDR3nt: TGTGCCAGTAGTATATTCGGACTAAGTTTGCCAACATACAATGAGCAGTTCTTC
CDR3aa: CASSIFGLSLPTYNEQFF

abundance: -
d_gene: TRBD2
j_gene: TRBJ2-7
v_gene: TRBV7-2
CDR3nt: TGTGCCAGCAGCTTAGGCACTAGCGGGAGGTCTCCCTACGAGCAGTACTTC
CDR3aa: CASSLGTSGRSPYEQYF

abundance: once
d_gene: TRBD1
j_gene: TRBJ1-1
v_gene: TRBV7-9
CDR3nt: TGTGCCAGCAGCCGAAGACAGGGGGCAAGTTACACTGAAGCTTTCTTT
CDR3aa: CASSRRQGASYTEAFF

abundance: -
d_gene: -
j_gene: TRBJ1-3
v_gene: TRBV29-1
CDR3nt: TGCAGCGTTGGCACAGCACCGGACACCATATATTTT
CDR3aa: CSVGTAPDTIYF

abundance: -
d_gene: TRBD2
j_gene: TRBJ2-7
v_gene: TRBV5-6
CDR3nt: TGTGCCAGCAGCTTGGGGTGGGGGGGAGTTACCAGCTACGAGCAGTACTTC
CDR3aa: CASSLGWGGVTSYEQYF

abundance: -
d_gene: -
j_gene: TRBJ2-7
v_gene: TRBV4-1
CDR3nt: TGCGCCAGCAGCCAACCGACCATTAGCAAAGGCTCCTACGAGCAGTACTTC
CDR3aa: CASSQPTISKGSYEQYF

abundance: -
d_gene: -
j_gene: TRBJ1-1
v_gene: TRBV5-5
CDR3nt: TGTGCCAGCAGCTTTGGGGCCTACACTGAAGCTTTCTTT
CDR3aa: CASSFGAYTEAFF